This T cell receptor beta chain was recorded in a study of cytomegalovirus exposure and HLA in healthy donors. Study-level findings and limits: It was likely that a cluster of highly shared sequence variants was a sequencing artifact.

In the case of this clone: Its matching antigen is unknown.

The V gene's germline CDR1 is MDHEN and CDR2 SYDVKM. The CDR3 consists of 17 residues. With 1 base removed from V and 0 bases from J, the gap between germline ends came to 15 bases. The PCR was carried out with 60 Vbeta primers and 13 Jbeta primers. Clones were sequenced by immunoSEQ multiplex PCR, and TCRdb holds only the in-frame ones, with some missing. The sample yields roughly 130,000 clones, around four fifths seen once. This clonotype originated in a male donor in good health and CMV-seropositive. The chain combines TRBV28 with TRBJ2-5; the D gene is possibly TRBD1 (6 bases). Input material: PBMCs. The CDR3 region is CASSLSRGTSYQETQYF. CDR3 nucleotides: TGTGCCAGCAGTTTATCCAGGGGAACCTCGTACCAAGAGACCCAGTACTTC.